The entry below gives a single T cell receptor (beta chain) sequence along with its context. The study drew participants aged 18 to 89 years from approximately 23 US areas. Clinical histories supplied by participants themselves formed the basis of cohort assignment. This sample is part of a study of blood T cell repertoires in COVID-19. The overall study: The origin of the acute and convalescent COVID-19 samples was the United States, Italy and Spain.

Assay used: immunoSEQ multiplex PCR; TCRdb lists only in-frame clones, some missing. The sample holds around 290,000 clones, more than 80% seen once. What was sequenced was PBMCs or T cells enriched from blood (not recorded which). This sequence originates from a woman under 40 who had recovered from COVID-19.

CDR3 loop: CASSWTSGRNEQFF. The DNA for the CDR3 is TGTGCCAGCAGTTGGACTAGCGGGAGGAATGAGCAGTTCTTC. V and J are TRBV27 and TRBJ2-1; TRBD2 matches 14 bases. V lost 4 bases to trimming and J lost 7 bases; unmatched junction nucleotides: 0. Looked up from germline, CDR1 is MNHEY and CDR2 is SMNVEV (reference sequence). The CDR3 is 14 residues long.